Shown below are 22 T cell receptor beta chains from a single sample sequenced in a study of T cell responses to AZD1222 COVID-19 vaccine. The table came from immunoSEQ multiplex PCR; TCRdb's copy has only in-frame clones and leaves some out. The data hold some 120,000 clones, with 80% to 95% observed a single time. The sequencing used peripheral blood, collected on day 0 of AZD1222 vaccination. These receptors were taken from an adult in good health.

The chain employs TRBV14 and TRBJ2-5; 9 nucleotides agree with TRBD2. The CDR3 spans 17 residues. After removal of 1 base from V and 3 bases from J, the junction contained 9 bases not matched to a gene. Per germline, CDR1 SGHDN and CDR2 FVKESK. The CDR3: CASSQGRRGTSKETQYF. CDR3 DNA sequence: TGTGCCAGCAGCCAAGGGAGGAGGGGGACTAGCAAAGAGACCCAGTACTTC. Looking up the rest from reference TRBV14 and TRBJ2-5 gives the full variable domain: EAGVTQFPSHSVIEKGQTVTLRCDPISGHDNLYWYRRVMGKEIKFLLHFVKESKQDESGMPNNRFLAERTGGTYSTLKVQPAELEDSGVYFCASSQGRRGTSKETQYFGPGTRLLVL.

The chain carries TRBV20-1 and TRBJ1-3; D remains ambiguous. V was cut by 6 bases and J by 4 bases, with 4 bases left in between. CDR1 is DFQATT and CDR2 is SNEGSKA in the germline V gene (reference sequence). The CDR3 loop spans 10 amino acids. CDR3: CSALGNTIYF. CDR3 DNA sequence: TGCAGTGCATTAGGAAACACCATATATTTT.

V gene TRBV7-3 combines with J gene TRBJ2-1; the match to TRBD2 covers 8 bases. Germline values: CDR1 SGHTA, CDR2 FQGTGA. V dropped 1 base and J dropped 4; count of bases not matched to a gene: 18. CDR3 length equals 20 residues. CDR3 sequence reads: CASSLRGQRAGEHSYNEQFF. The CDR3 DNA is TGTGCCAGCAGCTTAAGGGGTCAGCGAGCGGGGGAACACAGTTACAATGAGCAGTTCTTC.

The V gene is TRBV6-6, the J gene TRBJ1-5; D remains unclear. Trimming removed 2 bases from V and 0 bases from J, with 11 bases in between. Germline CDR1 and CDR2: MNHNY and SVGAGI (reference sequence). The CDR3 runs to 16 residues. The CDR3 DNA reads TGTGCCAGCAGTTACGGTACGGACCTTAGCAATCAGCCCCAGCATTTT. Translation gives CASSYGTDLSNQPQHF.

The J gene is TRBJ1-5, the V gene TRBV5-6; tentatively, D is TRBD1 (5 bases). Per the germline V gene, CDR1 is SGHDT and CDR2 is YYEEEE. Trimming pared 4 bases from V and 7 bases from J, leaving 15 bases between. The CDR3 consists of 14 residues. CDR3 in DNA: TGTGCCAGCAGCGGGGGTTCCAAGGGACAGCCCCAGCATTTT. Translation: CASSGGSKGQPQHF.

V gene TRBV19 combines with J gene TRBJ1-2; 9 nucleotides line up with TRBD1. The J segment lost 0 bases and the V segment lost 0 bases, leaving 17 bases of the junction unmatched. This CDR3 has 21 amino acids. Germline V gene lookup returns CDR1 LNHDA and CDR2 SQIVND (reference sequence). Here the CDR3 reads CASSIDPLVRGQGQPNYGYTF. The CDR3 nucleotides are TGTGCCAGTAGTATAGATCCATTAGTTAGGGGACAGGGACAACCTAACTATGGCTACACCTTC.

The V and J genes are TRBV12-2 and TRBJ2-7; the DNA was not compared with TRBD2, the D call given in the table. TRBV12-2 represents a pseudogene. CDR3 length equals 19 residues. Here the CDR3 DNA reads TGTGCAAGTCGCTCCACGACTATTTACGCACTTTCGTGTTCCTACGAGCAGTACTTC. This translates into CASRSTTIYALSCSYEQYF.

The chain has TRBV5-1 and TRBJ2-3, with D unresolved. Trimming removed 3 bases at V and 0 bases at J, with 8 bases between. CDR1 SGHRS and CDR2 YFSETQ come from the germline V gene. The CDR3 runs to 14 residues. CDR3 DNA: TGCGCCAGCAGCTGGGGTCAAAGCACAGATACGCAGTATTTT. Protein sequence: CASSWGQSTDTQYF.

The V gene is TRBV28, the J gene TRBJ2-5; perhaps TRBD2 as D (6 bases). V gave up 6 bases and J gave up 3 bases, with 11 bases separating them. Germline assignment: CDR1 MDHEN and CDR2 SYDVKM. There are 13 residues in the CDR3. The CDR3 nucleotides are TGTGCCAGCAGCCCCGGCGGGGAAGAGACCCAGTACTTC. Translated: CASSPGGEETQYF.

The V call is TRBV19, the J call TRBJ2-3; D is possibly TRBD2 (7 bases). The V and J ends lost 4 bases and 3 bases respectively, with 17 bases between them. Germline assignment: CDR1 LNHDA and CDR2 SQIVND (reference sequence). CDR3 length: 16 amino acids. As DNA, the CDR3 is TGTGCCAGTAGTACCCGACGGCGGGGGCTGACAGATACGCAGTATTTT. It yields the protein CASSTRRRGLTDTQYF.

The rearrangement uses TRBV3-1 (or the pseudogene TRBV3-2) and TRBJ2-1; D may be TRBD1 (5 bases). V lost 4 bases and J 5 bases, leaving 15 bases between the germline ends. Per germline, CDR1 LGHDT and CDR2 YNNKEL (reference sequence). This CDR3 contains 15 residues. CDR3 loop: CASSPTVLMDNEQFF. The CDR3 DNA sequence: TGTGCCAGCAGCCCGACAGTGTTGATGGACAATGAGCAGTTCTTC.

The J gene is TRBJ2-7, the V gene TRBV18; 9 nucleotides align to TRBD1. CDR3 length equals 15 residues. With V trimmed by 4 bases and J by 2 bases, 6 bases remained unmatched. Germline assignment: CDR1 KGHSH and CDR2 LQKENI. The CDR3 nucleotides read TGTGCCAGCTCACAAACGACAGGGGGTACCTACGAGCAGTACTTC. This translates into CASSQTTGGTYEQYF.

The chain recombines TRBV5-4 with TRBJ2-5; D possibly corresponds to TRBD1 (6 bases). Germline V gene lookup returns CDR1 SGHNT and CDR2 YYREEE (reference sequence). V lost 3 bases and J 3 bases, leaving 15 bases between the germline ends. The CDR3 contains 15 residues. The CDR3 protein is CASSWRLQGEETQYF. The CDR3 DNA sequence: TGTGCCAGCAGCTGGAGACTACAGGGAGAAGAGACCCAGTACTTC. The whole variable domain, filled in from reference TRBV5-4 and TRBJ2-5, reads ETGVTQSPTHLIKTRGQQVTLRCSSQSGHNTVSWYQQALGQGPQFIFQYYREEENGRGNFPPRFSGLQFPNYSSELNVNALELDDSALYLCASSWRLQGEETQYFGPGTRLLVL.

This chain links TRBV6-5 with TRBJ2-5, with D possibly being TRBD2 (6 bases). CDR3 size: 13 residues. Deletions cut 4 bases from V and 2 bases from J, with 8 bases between. Germline V gives CDR1 MNHEY, CDR2 SVGAGI. CDR3 bases: TGTGCCAGCAGTTGGACTATACAAGAGACCCAGTACTTC. This gives the protein CASSWTIQETQYF.

The chain joins TRBV6-4 to TRBJ2-3, with TRBD2 identical over 12 bases. Trimming took 3 bases from V and 4 from J; bases not matched to a gene: 5. Germline V gene data show CDR1 as MRHNA and CDR2 as SNTAGT. The CDR3 is 16 amino acids. The CDR3 DNA sequence: TGTGCCAGCAGTGAACTAGCGGGAGGTGGGGCAGATACGCAGTATTTT. It codes for CASSELAGGGADTQYF.

The V call is TRBV6-5, the J call TRBJ2-7, with D unresolved. The CDR3 extends over 14 amino acids. Germline lookup yields CDR1 MNHEY and CDR2 SVGAGI. Deletions cut 0 bases from V and 7 bases from J, with 13 bases between. The CDR3 sequence: CASSYSRDPQEQYF. The CDR3 DNA reads as TGTGCCAGCAGTTACTCCCGTGATCCCCAGGAGCAGTACTTC.

The chain links TRBV6-5 to TRBJ1-2, with D perhaps TRBD1 (5 bases). Germline-derived CDR1 and CDR2 are MNHEY and SVGAGI. V shed 6 bases and J shed 7 bases, with 12 bases lying between them. This CDR3 has 12 amino acids. The CDR3 DNA sequence: TGTGCCAGCAGCGAGTGGGGGGGTGGCTACACCTTC. Its translation is CASSEWGGGYTF.

The V and J genes are TRBV27 and TRBJ2-6, with TRBD1 as a possible D gene (6 bases). The CDR3 is made up of 17 amino acids. The germline V and J ends were trimmed by 2 bases and 0 bases, with 11 bases remaining between them. Germline values: CDR1 MNHEY, CDR2 SMNVEV (reference sequence). The CDR3 nucleotides read TGTGCCAGCAGTTTAGTCAGGGGTGGCTCTGGGGCCAACGTCCTGACTTTC. Its protein product is CASSLVRGGSGANVLTF.

V is TRBV7-2 and J is TRBJ2-2; unclear D gene. The V gene lost 5 bases and the J gene lost 5 bases, with 9 bases spanning the gap. CDR3 length: 13 amino acids. Germline V gene sequence: CDR1 SGHTA, CDR2 FQGNSA. The CDR3 coding sequence is TGTGCCAGCAGCCCCCGGTGGACCGGGGAGCTGTTTTTT. This sequence encodes CASSPRWTGELFF.

This chain connects TRBV11-2 to TRBJ2-7, with 8 bases matching TRBD1. V lost 3 bases, J lost 0 bases, and 4 bases stayed unmatched. The CDR3 spans 15 residues. CDR1 SGHAT and CDR2 FQNNGV come from the germline V gene. The CDR3, as DNA: TGTGCCAGCAGCTTCCCAGGGACAGGCTCCTACGAGCAGTACTTC. Residues: CASSFPGTGSYEQYF. The full variable domain, its missing parts supplied by reference TRBV11-2 and TRBJ2-7, is EAGVAQSPRYKIIEKRQSVAFWCNPISGHATLYWYQQILGQGPKLLIQFQNNGVVDDSQLPKDRFSAERLKGVDSTLKIQPAKLEDSAVYLCASSFPGTGSYEQYFGPGTRLTVT.

The genes are TRBV6-5 and TRBJ1-2, with D unclear. Trimming left V 10 bases short and J 2 bases short, with 17 bases between. The length of the CDR3 is 14 residues. Germline CDR1 reads MNHEY; CDR2 reads SVGAGI. The CDR3 region is CATNKPGPNYGYTF. CDR3 coding DNA: TGTGCCACCAATAAGCCCGGTCCCAACTATGGCTACACCTTC.

CDR3 nucleotide sequence: TGCGCCAGCGGGCCTGAGGGGAACTCCTATAATTCACCCCTCCACTTT. As protein: CASGPEGNSYNSPLHF. J is TRBJ1-6 and V is TRBV5-1; D is possibly TRBD1 (5 bases). In germline, CDR1 is SGHRS, CDR2 YFSETQ. The CDR3 is 16 residues long. Trimming removed 7 bases at V and 0 bases at J, with 14 bases between. The whole variable domain, remainder taken from reference TRBV5-1 and TRBJ1-6, is KAGVTQTPRYLIKTRGQQVTLSCSPISGHRSVSWYQQTPGQGLQFLFEYFSETQRNKGNFPGRFSGRQFSNSRSEMNVSTLELGDSALYLCASGPEGNSYNSPLHFGNGTRLTVT.